Below, one T cell receptor (beta chain) is given with its context. The sample comes from a study of blood T cell repertoires in COVID-19. This table comes from immunoSEQ multiplex PCR, and its TCRdb copy is limited to in-frame clones, with some not included. The sample has about 180,000 clones; about 80% are singletons. The germline CDR1 and CDR2 sequences are MNHEY and SVGAGI. V lost 6 bases, J lost 0 bases, and 2 bases stayed unmatched. The CDR3 is 14 residues long. The rearrangement uses TRBV6-5 and TRBJ1-5, with 7 bases fitting TRBD1. Sequenced: peripheral blood. This sequence was found in a man in his 70s with active or convalescent COVID-19. Here the CDR3 reads CASRRDSSNQPQHF. The CDR3 DNA reads as TGTGCCAGCAGGCGGGACAGTAGCAATCAGCCCCAGCATTTT.